A single sample is the source of the 20 T cell receptor beta chains below, sequenced in a study of identical twins. TCRdb called the 5' RACE reads again in MiXCR, with one record for every CDR3 protein. The data show some 570,000 distinct CDR3 sequences, with 20% to 25% seen just once and approximately 0.49% held by the top ten. The sample was also reused in another study, on yellow fever vaccine responses in identical twins.

Sample: CD4+ T cells sorted from blood. These receptors all stem from a woman aged 18-30 years in good health.

V usage is TRBV3-1 and J usage is TRBJ1-1; D ambiguous. This CDR3 comprises 15 residues. Deletions cut 2 bases from V and 0 bases from J, with 10 bases between. The germline CDR1 and CDR2 sequences are LGHDT and YNNKEL (reference sequence). The CDR3 DNA reads TGTGCCAGCAGCCAATGGAGTAGGATGAACACTGAAGCTTTCTTT. Translated, it gives CASSQWSRMNTEAFF.

This clonotype was detected ten times or more. The V and J genes are TRBV12-3 or TRBV12-4 and TRBJ2-3; 12 bases are a match to TRBD2. With 6 bases clipped from V and 5 bases from J, the junction kept 6 bases outside the gene matches. The CDR3 runs 15 residues. The CDR3, as DNA: TGTGCCAGCAGCCCAACTAGCGGGGGGATAGATACGCAGTATTTT. Translated, it gives CASSPTSGGIDTQYF.

This clonotype occurred a few times. V is TRBV19 and J is TRBJ2-1, with TRBD2 matching over 11 bases. V shed 1 base, J shed 3 bases, and the junction held 5 bases outside the gene matches. CDR3 size: 17 residues. Germline CDR1 LNHDA, CDR2 SQIVND (reference sequence). The CDR3 sequence: CASSIGSTSGSYNEQFF. The CDR3 coding sequence is TGTGCCAGTAGTATAGGTAGCACTAGCGGGAGCTACAATGAGCAGTTCTTC. Complete variable domain (other parts from reference TRBV19 and TRBJ2-1): DGGITQSPKYLFRKEGQNVTLSCEQNLNHDAMYWYRQDPGQGLRLIYYSQIVNDFQKGDIAEGYSVSREKKESFPLTVTSAQKNPTAFYLCASSIGSTSGSYNEQFFGPGTRLTVL.

This clonotype was found a few times. This chain joins TRBV19 and TRBJ1-1; D gene uncertain. The CDR3 is made up of 13 amino acids. Germline CDR1 LNHDA, CDR2 SQIVND (reference sequence). V was clipped by 6 bases and J by 2 bases, with 10 bases between them. The CDR3 is CASSTTRNTEAFF. The CDR3 DNA reads as TGTGCCAGTAGCACAACAAGAAACACTGAAGCTTTCTTT.

The V and J genes are TRBV20-1 and TRBJ2-3, with 9 bases fitting TRBD2. This CDR3 comprises 14 residues. CDR1 is DFQATT, CDR2 SNEGSKA, per germline (reference sequence). V dropped 4 bases and J dropped 4; count of bases not matched to a gene: 6. The chain's CDR3 is CSANTRTSADTQYF. For the CDR3, the DNA is TGCAGTGCTAATACCCGGACTAGCGCAGATACGCAGTATTTT.

This clonotype was seen only once. The chain employs TRBV6-1 and TRBJ2-7, with TRBD1 identical over 12 bases. The J segment lost 7 bases and the V segment lost 6 bases, leaving 7 bases of the junction unmatched. Germline V gene lookup returns CDR1 MNHNS and CDR2 SASEGT. The CDR3 totals 14 residues. The CDR3 DNA is TGTGCCAGCAGGGGGGGACAGGGGGCGCGGGAGCAGTACTTC. This translates into CASRGGQGAREQYF.

This clonotype was detected a few times. V gene TRBV5-1 combines with J gene TRBJ2-2, with 8 bases matching TRBD2. V was pared by 4 bases and J by 0 bases, with 11 bases of the junction left unmatched. CDR3 size: 18 residues. Germline V gene lookup returns CDR1 SGHRS and CDR2 YFSETQ. DNA for the CDR3: TGCGCCAGCAGCCCGACCCCCCTAGCGGGCGCGAACACCGGGGAGCTGTTTTTT. This translates into CASSPTPLAGANTGELFF.

J is TRBJ2-1 and V is TRBV9; D possibly corresponds to TRBD2 (7 bases). This CDR3 has 16 amino acids. CDR1 is SGDLS, CDR2 YYNGEE, per germline. The germline V and J ends were trimmed by 0 bases and 6 bases, with 16 bases remaining between them. The CDR3 spells CASSVGGGAGGNEQFF. The CDR3 DNA follows: TGTGCCAGCAGCGTAGGGGGGGGGGCCGGAGGCAATGAGCAGTTCTTC.

The chain combines TRBV25-1 with TRBJ2-1; either TRBD1 or TRBD2 may fit D (5 bases each). Trimming pared 6 bases from V and 8 bases from J, leaving 8 bases between. This CDR3 has 11 amino acids. CDR1 is MGHDK, CDR2 SYGVNS, per germline. CDR3 amino acids: CASRGVHEQFF. The CDR3 DNA sequence: TGTGCCAGCAGGGGGGTTCATGAGCAGTTCTTC. Full variable domain (missing parts from reference TRBV25-1 and TRBJ2-1): EADIYQTPRYLVIGTGKKITLECSQTMGHDKMYWYQQDPGMELHLIHYSYGVNSTEKGDLSSESTVSRIRTEHFPLTLESARPSHTSQYLCASRGVHEQFFGPGTRLTVL.

The chain carries TRBV20-1 and TRBJ2-3, with 7 bases identical to TRBD1. The J segment lost 4 bases and the V segment lost 6 bases, leaving 4 bases of the junction unmatched. This CDR3 has 12 residues. CDR1 is DFQATT, CDR2 SNEGSKA, per germline (reference sequence). CDR3 residues: CSAVTGADTQYF. DNA of the CDR3: TGCAGTGCAGTAACAGGGGCAGATACGCAGTATTTT.

The rearrangement joins TRBV24-1 to TRBJ2-7, with D perhaps assigned TRBD1 or TRBD2 (6 bases each). V lost 6 bases and J lost 1, with 9 bases in between. This CDR3 spans 13 amino acids. Germline V gives CDR1 KGHDR, CDR2 SFDVKD. CDR3 sequence reads: CATSKGGSYEQYF. CDR3 DNA sequence: TGTGCCACCAGTAAGGGGGGATCCTACGAGCAGTACTTC.

This clonotype was picked up a small number of times. The J gene is TRBJ2-1, the V gene TRBV5-1; D tentatively reads TRBD1 or TRBD2 (6 bases each). CDR3 length: 17 residues. Germline V CDR1 and CDR2: SGHRS, YFSETQ. V lost 4 bases and J lost 5, with 22 bases in between. CDR3 DNA sequence: TGCGCCAGCAGCACGGAGGGGATGAGAGGGGGAAACAATGAGCAGTTCTTC. This gives the protein CASSTEGMRGGNNEQFF.

V is TRBV7-9 and J is TRBJ2-1, with 8 positions matching TRBD2. The germline V gene encodes CDR1 SEHNR and CDR2 FQNEAQ (reference sequence). Germline trimming cut 5 bases from V and 8 bases from J; bases unmatched to any gene: 11. There are 15 residues in the CDR3. DNA for the CDR3: TGTGCCAGCAGCCAGGGACTAGTGTCCCCCCATGAGCAGTTCTTC. Its translation is CASSQGLVSPHEQFF.

This CDR3 reads CASSIYGQGDWANVLTF. The CDR3 bases are TGTGCCAGCAGCATATATGGACAGGGTGACTGGGCCAACGTCCTGACTTTC. The chain recombines TRBV5-6 with TRBJ2-6, with 8 bases aligning to TRBD1. CDR1 SGHDT and CDR2 YYEEEE come from the germline V gene. J gave up 5 bases and V 4 bases, and 11 bases lay outside the gene matches. The CDR3 length is 17 residues. Full variable domain (missing parts from reference TRBV5-6 and TRBJ2-6): DAGVTQSPTHLIKTRGQQVTLRCSPKSGHDTVSWYQQALGQGPQFIFQYYEEEERQRGNFPDRFSGHQFPNYSSELNVNALLLGDSALYLCASSIYGQGDWANVLTFGAGSRLTVL.

This clonotype occurred once. This chain joins TRBV7-7 and TRBJ2-5; tentatively, D is TRBD1 (5 bases). The germline V gene encodes CDR1 SSHAT and CDR2 FNYEAQ (reference sequence). This CDR3 has 14 residues. Between the trimmed V and J ends, which lost 5 bases and 1 base, there was a span of 11 bases. CDR3 DNA: TGTGCCAGCAGCCCATCAGGGCTCCAAGAGACCCAGTACTTC. Its protein is CASSPSGLQETQYF.

The genes are TRBV5-1 and TRBJ2-1, with D unclear. Germline V lookup: CDR1 SGHRS, CDR2 YFSETQ. V was shortened by 5 bases and J by 6 bases, with 9 bases between the two germline ends. The CDR3 totals 12 residues. As DNA, the CDR3 is TGCGCCAGCAGAAGGGATTTCAATGAGCAGTTCTTC. Its translation is CASRRDFNEQFF.

This clonotype showed up just a few times. The chain has TRBV20-1 and TRBJ2-1; D remains ambiguous. CDR3 length: 13 amino acids. Germline values: CDR1 DFQATT, CDR2 SNEGSKA (reference sequence). The chain's CDR3 is CSGVERSYNEQFF. The CDR3 nucleotides read TGCAGCGGTGTGGAGCGCTCCTACAATGAGCAGTTCTTC.

V and J are TRBV3-1 and TRBJ1-4; 12 bases map to TRBD1. There are 19 residues in the CDR3. The junction had 10 bases not matched to a gene; V was cut back by 4 bases and J by 1 base. Germline assignment: CDR1 LGHDT and CDR2 YNNKEL (reference sequence). The CDR3 sequence is CASSLRGTGGVGTNEKLFF. The CDR3 bases are TGTGCCAGCAGCCTCCGCGGGACAGGGGGCGTTGGAACTAATGAAAAACTGTTTTTT.

The gene calls are TRBV5-1 and TRBJ2-1; 9 bases match TRBD1. Looked up from germline, CDR1 is SGHRS and CDR2 is YFSETQ. The ends lost 4 bases at V and 7 bases at J; junction bases unmatched: 9. The CDR3 consists of 15 residues. For the CDR3, the DNA is TGCGCCAGCAGCAAAGGGACAGGGACTGCTAATGAGCAGTTCTTC. Protein product: CASSKGTGTANEQFF.

J is TRBJ2-1 and V is TRBV27; D possibly corresponds to TRBD2 (6 bases). Germline CDR1 reads MNHEY; CDR2 reads SMNVEV (reference sequence). CDR3 length equals 19 residues. V was cut by 4 bases and J by 4 bases, with 26 bases left in between. CDR3 loop: CASSSTGGGNPGPYNEQFF. DNA for the CDR3: TGTGCCAGCAGTTCCACAGGCGGCGGGAACCCCGGGCCTTACAATGAGCAGTTCTTC.